The rows below give T cell receptor beta chains drawn from one sample of a study of cytotoxic CD8 clonotypes in ibrutinib-treated CLL. The table came from immunoSEQ multiplex PCR; TCRdb's copy has only in-frame clones and leaves some out. The data hold 35,000 or so clones, with roughly two thirds observed a single time. Here the sequenced sample was PBMCs, taken before ibrutinib treatment. These receptors were taken from a human donor with chronic lymphocytic leukemia. CDR3s include the opening cysteine and the closing phenylalanine or tryptophan. Fields, in order: V gene, D gene, CDR3 protein. D genes are given only for firm matches.

v_call: TRBV7-6
d_call: .
cdr3_aa: CASSPTVRFEKLFF

v_call: TRBV10-3
d_call: .
cdr3_aa: CAISEGQRDTFF

v_call: TRBV18
d_call: TRBD1
cdr3_aa: CASSPPQGVLYGYTF

v_call: TRBV30
d_call: .
cdr3_aa: CAPPFRRWIQETQYF

v_call: TRBV7-3
d_call: .
cdr3_aa: CASSLGGRGTDTQYF

v_call: TRBV30
d_call: .
cdr3_aa: CAWSVQGGDGSPLHF

v_call: TRBV18
d_call: TRBD1
cdr3_aa: CASSRGQGARREAQEQFF

v_call: TRBV18
d_call: .
cdr3_aa: CASSPDEASPLHF

v_call: TRBV5-1
d_call: TRBD1
cdr3_aa: CASSPRDSGVHEQYF

v_call: TRBV19
d_call: .
cdr3_aa: CASSISVFSNQPQHF

v_call: TRBV10-3
d_call: .
cdr3_aa: CAISESGTIAAAEAFF

v_call: TRBV29-1
d_call: .
cdr3_aa: CSVGDGGNEQFF

v_call: TRBV4-1
d_call: TRBD2
cdr3_aa: CASSQGYGTSAYNEQFF

v_call: TRBV28
d_call: .
cdr3_aa: CASSFREMNTEAFF

v_call: TRBV27
d_call: TRBD2
cdr3_aa: CASSTGGGAPNEQYF

v_call: TRBV28
d_call: TRBD2
cdr3_aa: CASRGGLGKSYEQYF

v_call: TRBV12-5
d_call: TRBD1
cdr3_aa: CASGLRTGKNTEAFF

v_call: TRBV2
d_call: .
cdr3_aa: CASSKDSEGEKLFF

v_call: TRBV30
d_call: .
cdr3_aa: CAWSVGVTYEQYF

v_call: TRBV7-2
d_call: .
cdr3_aa: CASSESQRYEQYF

v_call: TRBV18
d_call: .
cdr3_aa: CASSQTFSNTGELFF

v_call: TRBV11-2
d_call: .
cdr3_aa: CASSLGSWGEQYF

v_call: TRBV6-5
d_call: .
cdr3_aa: CATKRYNEQFF

v_call: TRBV19
d_call: .
cdr3_aa: CASSMGINQPQHF

v_call: TRBV5-4
d_call: .
cdr3_aa: CASSLAAGGEETQYF

v_call: TRBV10-3
d_call: TRBD2
cdr3_aa: CAISASSGGYEQYF

v_call: TRBV10-3
d_call: TRBD1
cdr3_aa: CASSYSKAGGYGYTF

v_call: TRBV18
d_call: .
cdr3_aa: CASSPNPNWGDGYTF

v_call: TRBV28
d_call: TRBD1
cdr3_aa: CASRHHRGYGYTF

v_call: TRBV5-8
d_call: .
cdr3_aa: CASSFASHEQYF

v_call: TRBV30
d_call: .
cdr3_aa: CAWRRVSTTDTQYF

v_call: TRBV5-1
d_call: TRBD1
cdr3_aa: CASSLPDRDNSPLHF

v_call: TRBV30
d_call: TRBD1
cdr3_aa: CAWSPSRGVQPQHF

v_call: TRBV2
d_call: TRBD1
cdr3_aa: CASSKRAPGQFNNEQFF

v_call: TRBV5-4
d_call: TRBD1
cdr3_aa: CASSSTGAYEQYF

v_call: TRBV6-5
d_call: .
cdr3_aa: CASSYAAHLDRYEQYF

v_call: TRBV7-2
d_call: TRBD2
cdr3_aa: CASSPTSGGNTDTQYF

v_call: TRBV14
d_call: TRBD2
cdr3_aa: CASSQDASGRVLSSYNEQFF

v_call: TRBV5-6
d_call: TRBD1
cdr3_aa: CASSLTGGGNEKLFF

v_call: TRBV11-3
d_call: TRBD2
cdr3_aa: CARPAGGDKETQYF

v_call: TRBV7-9
d_call: TRBD1
cdr3_aa: CASSLFPGQVYEQYF

v_call: TRBV9
d_call: TRBD1
cdr3_aa: CASSDGTGPDYGYTF

v_call: TRBV7-6
d_call: TRBD1
cdr3_aa: CASSLGRGRNTEAFF

v_call: TRBV5-4
d_call: .
cdr3_aa: CASSLEGGETQYF

v_call: TRBV5-1
d_call: .
cdr3_aa: CASSFTNQAYEQYF

v_call: TRBV7-9
d_call: .
cdr3_aa: CASSLSGELFF

v_call: TRBV27
d_call: .
cdr3_aa: CASSPVPPRPGETDTQYF

v_call: TRBV4-2
d_call: .
cdr3_aa: CASSQGDSNLFQETQYF

v_call: TRBV4-3
d_call: TRBD2
cdr3_aa: CASSQETGLAYEQYF

v_call: TRBV4-3
d_call: .
cdr3_aa: CASSQESGIDVRSYEQYF

v_call: TRBV21-1
d_call: .
cdr3_aa: CASSKVGLAGGRETQYF

v_call: TRBV29-1
d_call: .
cdr3_aa: CSVVDRWGYTF

v_call: TRBV7-9
d_call: .
cdr3_aa: CASSLELSNQETQYF

v_call: TRBV9
d_call: .
cdr3_aa: CASSVDTGSDGELFF

v_call: TRBV7-9
d_call: .
cdr3_aa: CASSLIPGDSNEQFF

v_call: TRBV9
d_call: .
cdr3_aa: CASSPNSGANVLTF

v_call: TRBV27
d_call: .
cdr3_aa: CASRPGGSSYEQYF

v_call: TRBV2
d_call: .
cdr3_aa: CASSLADEQYF

v_call: TRBV5-4
d_call: TRBD1
cdr3_aa: CASSLNRGNSETQYF

v_call: TRBV27
d_call: TRBD1
cdr3_aa: CASSSQTGGPDTQYF